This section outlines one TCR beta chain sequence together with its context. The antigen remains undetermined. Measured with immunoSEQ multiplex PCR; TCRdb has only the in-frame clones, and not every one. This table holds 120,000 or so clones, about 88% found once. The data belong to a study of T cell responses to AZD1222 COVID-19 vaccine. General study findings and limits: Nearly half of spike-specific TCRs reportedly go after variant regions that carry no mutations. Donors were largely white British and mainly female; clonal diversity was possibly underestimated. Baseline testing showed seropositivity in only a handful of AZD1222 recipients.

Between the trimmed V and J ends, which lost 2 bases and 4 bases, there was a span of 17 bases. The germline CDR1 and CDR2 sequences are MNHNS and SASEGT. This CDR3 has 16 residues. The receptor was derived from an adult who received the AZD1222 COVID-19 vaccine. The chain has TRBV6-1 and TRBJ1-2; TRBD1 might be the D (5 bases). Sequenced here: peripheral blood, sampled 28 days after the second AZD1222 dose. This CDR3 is CASSEPLMDTAYGYTF. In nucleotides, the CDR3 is TGTGCCAGCAGTGAACCCCTGATGGACACTGCCTATGGCTACACCTTC.